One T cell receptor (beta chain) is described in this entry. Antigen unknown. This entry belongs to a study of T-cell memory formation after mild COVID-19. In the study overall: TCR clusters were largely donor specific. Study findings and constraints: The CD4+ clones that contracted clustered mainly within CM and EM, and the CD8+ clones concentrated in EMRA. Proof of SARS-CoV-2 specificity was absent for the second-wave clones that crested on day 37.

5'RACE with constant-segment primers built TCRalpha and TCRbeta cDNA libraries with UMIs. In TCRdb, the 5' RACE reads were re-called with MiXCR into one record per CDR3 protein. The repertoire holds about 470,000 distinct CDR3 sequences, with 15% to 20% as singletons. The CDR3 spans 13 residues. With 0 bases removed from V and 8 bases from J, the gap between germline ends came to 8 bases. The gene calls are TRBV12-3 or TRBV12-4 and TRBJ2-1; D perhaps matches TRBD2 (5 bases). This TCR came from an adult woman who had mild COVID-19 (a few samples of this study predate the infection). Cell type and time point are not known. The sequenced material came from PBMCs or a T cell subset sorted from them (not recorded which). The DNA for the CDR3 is TGTGCCAGCAGTTTAGCGCTAGCAGATGAGCAGTTCTTC. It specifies CASSLALADEQFF.